This T cell receptor (beta chain) emerged from a study of T cell changes during pregnancy in multiple sclerosis. The CDR3 is 13 amino acids. Trimming shortened V by 3 bases and J by 7 bases, and 12 bases separated the two germline ends. Looked up from germline, CDR1 is SEHNR and CDR2 is FQNEAQ (reference sequence). Sequencing used immunoSEQ multiplex PCR; TCRdb keeps in-frame clones, though not all of them. The table has about 110,000 clones, around 90% seen once. The receptor's source is a female donor with multiple sclerosis, enrolled in a pregnancy study. The chain is built from TRBV7-9 and TRBJ1-1; D gene ambiguous. This specimen consisted of peripheral blood, obtained before pregnancy. The CDR3, as DNA: TGTGCCAGCAGCTTCAGCGGTAAAGTTGAAGCTTTCTTT. This translates into CASSFSGKVEAFF.